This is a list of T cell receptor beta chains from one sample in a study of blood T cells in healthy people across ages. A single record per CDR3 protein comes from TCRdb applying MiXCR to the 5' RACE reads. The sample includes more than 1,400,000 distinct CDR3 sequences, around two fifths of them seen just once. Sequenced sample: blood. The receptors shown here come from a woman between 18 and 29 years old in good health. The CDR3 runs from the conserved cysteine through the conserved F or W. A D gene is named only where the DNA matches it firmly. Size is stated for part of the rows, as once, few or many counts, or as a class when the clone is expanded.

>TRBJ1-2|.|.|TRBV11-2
CASSWEGDGYTF
TGTGCCAGCAGCTGGGAGGGAGATGGCTACACCTTC
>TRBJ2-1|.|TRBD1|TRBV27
CASSLPGQGGYNEQFF
TGTGCCAGCAGTTTGCCGGGACAGGGTGGCTACAATGAGCAGTTCTTC
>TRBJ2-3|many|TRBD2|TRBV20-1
CSARDSSGSETSTDTQYF
TGCAGTGCTAGAGATTCGAGCGGGAGCGAGACTAGCACAGATACGCAGTATTTT
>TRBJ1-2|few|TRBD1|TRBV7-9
CASSPGGTGGSGYGYTF
TGTGCCAGCAGCCCCGGCGGGACAGGGGGCTCGGGCTATGGCTACACCTTC
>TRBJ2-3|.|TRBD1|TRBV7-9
CASSIGTEGPDTQYF
TGTGCCAGCAGCATAGGGACAGAGGGTCCAGATACGCAGTATTTT
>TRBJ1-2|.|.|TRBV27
CASSFGTENYGYTF
TGTGCCAGCAGTTTCGGGACGGAGAACTATGGCTACACCTTC
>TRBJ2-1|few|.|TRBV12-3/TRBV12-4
CASSFRLSYNEQFF
TGTGCCAGCAGTTTCCGACTTTCCTACAATGAGCAGTTCTTC
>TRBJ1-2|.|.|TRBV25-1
CASSELSASYGYTF
TGTGCCAGCAGTGAACTATCGGCCAGCTATGGCTACACCTTC
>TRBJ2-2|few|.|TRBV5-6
CASSPVAGELFF
TGTGCCAGCAGCCCGGTCGCCGGGGAGCTGTTTTTT
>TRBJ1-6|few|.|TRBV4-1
CATGGDSASPLHF
TGCGCCACCGGGGGGGACTCGGCTTCACCCCTCCACTTT
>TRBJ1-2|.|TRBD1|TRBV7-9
CASSPRWGRGLAGYGYTF
TGTGCCAGCAGCCCCCGCTGGGGCAGGGGGCTCGCTGGCTATGGCTACACCTTC
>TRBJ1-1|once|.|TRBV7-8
CASSLESSYTEAFF
TGTGCCAGCAGCTTAGAGTCCAGCTACACTGAAGCTTTCTTT
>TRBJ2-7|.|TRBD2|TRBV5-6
CASSSKGTSGRRTYEQYF
TGTGCCAGCAGCTCCAAAGGGACTAGCGGGAGGAGGACCTACGAGCAGTACTTC
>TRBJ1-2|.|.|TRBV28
CASRRPDGDGYTF
TGTGCCAGCAGGCGTCCCGACGGGGATGGCTACACCTTC
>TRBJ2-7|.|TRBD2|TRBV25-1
CASSPGGGQGLYEQYF
TGTGCCAGCAGCCCCGGGGGGGGACAAGGCCTCTACGAGCAGTACTTC
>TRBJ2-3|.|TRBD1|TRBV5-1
CASSLEQGRGDTQYF
TGCGCCAGCAGCTTGGAACAGGGGCGAGGAGATACGCAGTATTTT
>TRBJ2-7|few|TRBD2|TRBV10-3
CAISEVGGNYEQYF
TGTGCCATCAGTGAGGTGGGAGGGAACTACGAGCAGTACTTC
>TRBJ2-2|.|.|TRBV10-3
CAISYSPGELFF
TGTGCCATCAGCTACTCCCCCGGGGAGCTGTTTTTT
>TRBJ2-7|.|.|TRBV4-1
CASSQDWASSTEQYF
TGCGCCAGCAGCCAAGATTGGGCTAGCTCCACCGAGCAGTACTTC
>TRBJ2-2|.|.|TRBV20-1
CSARVLAGGELFF
TGCAGTGCTAGGGTCCTAGCCGGAGGCGAGCTGTTTTTT
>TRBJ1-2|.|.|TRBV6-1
CASSEADLYGYTF
TGTGCCAGCAGTGAAGCAGACCTCTATGGCTACACCTTC
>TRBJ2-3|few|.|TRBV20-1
CSAQSTAWGRGDTQYF
TGCAGTGCCCAGTCAACTGCTTGGGGGCGAGGAGATACGCAGTATTTT
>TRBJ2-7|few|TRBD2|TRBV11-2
CASSYEASGNEQYF
TGTGCCAGCAGCTACGAGGCTAGCGGCAACGAGCAGTACTTC
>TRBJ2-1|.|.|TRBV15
CATGRRGPYNEQFF
TGTGCCACCGGACGACGGGGGCCCTACAATGAGCAGTTCTTC
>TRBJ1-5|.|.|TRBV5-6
CASSLVGQGERPQHF
TGTGCCAGCAGCTTGGTCGGGCAGGGTGAAAGGCCCCAGCATTTT
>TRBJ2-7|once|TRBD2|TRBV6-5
CASSRWGGDEQYF
TGTGCCAGCAGCCGCTGGGGGGGGGACGAGCAGTACTTC
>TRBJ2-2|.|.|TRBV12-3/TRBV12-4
CASSLSGGTGELFF
TGTGCCAGCAGTTTGTCTGGTGGCACCGGGGAGCTGTTTTTT
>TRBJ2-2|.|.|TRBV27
CASSSSVQGGELFF
TGTGCCAGCAGTTCCTCAGTCCAGGGCGGGGAGCTGTTTTTT